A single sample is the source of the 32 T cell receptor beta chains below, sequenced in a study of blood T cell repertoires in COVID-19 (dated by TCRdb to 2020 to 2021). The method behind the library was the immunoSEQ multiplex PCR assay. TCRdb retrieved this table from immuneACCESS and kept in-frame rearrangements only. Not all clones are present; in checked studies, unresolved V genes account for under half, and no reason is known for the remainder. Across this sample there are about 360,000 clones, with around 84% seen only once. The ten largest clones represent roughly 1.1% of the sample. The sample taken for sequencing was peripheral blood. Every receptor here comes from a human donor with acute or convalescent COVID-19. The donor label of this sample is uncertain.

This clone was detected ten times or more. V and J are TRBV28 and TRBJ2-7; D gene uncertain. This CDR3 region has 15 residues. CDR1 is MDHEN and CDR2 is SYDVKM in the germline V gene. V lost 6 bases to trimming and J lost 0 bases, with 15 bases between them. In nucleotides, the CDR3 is TGTGCCAGCAGCATGAGACAAGATAGCTCCTACGAGCAGTACTTC. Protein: CASSMRQDSSYEQYF.

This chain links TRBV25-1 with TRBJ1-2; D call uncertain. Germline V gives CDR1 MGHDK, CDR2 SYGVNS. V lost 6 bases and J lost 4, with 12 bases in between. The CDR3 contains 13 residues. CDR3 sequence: CASRATGVYGYTF. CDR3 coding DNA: TGTGCCAGCAGAGCGACGGGAGTCTATGGCTACACCTTC.

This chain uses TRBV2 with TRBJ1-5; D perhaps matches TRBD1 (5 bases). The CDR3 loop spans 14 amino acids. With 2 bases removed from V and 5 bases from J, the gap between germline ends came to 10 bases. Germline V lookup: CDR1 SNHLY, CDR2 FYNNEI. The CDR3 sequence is CASSERGMYQPQHF. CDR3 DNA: TGTGCCAGCAGTGAAAGGGGTATGTATCAGCCCCAGCATTTT.

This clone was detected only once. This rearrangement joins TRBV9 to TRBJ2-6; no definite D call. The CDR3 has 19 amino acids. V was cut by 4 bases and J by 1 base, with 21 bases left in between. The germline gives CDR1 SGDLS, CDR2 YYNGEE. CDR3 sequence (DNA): TGTGCCAGCAGCCCCCGGAGAGTCGACGCAGATTCTGGGGCCAACGTCCTGACTTTC. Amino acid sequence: CASSPRRVDADSGANVLTF.

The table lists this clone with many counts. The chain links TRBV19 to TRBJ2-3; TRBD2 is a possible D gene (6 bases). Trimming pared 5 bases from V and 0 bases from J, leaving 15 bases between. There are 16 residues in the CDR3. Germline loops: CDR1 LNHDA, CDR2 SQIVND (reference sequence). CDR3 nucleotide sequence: TGTGCCAGTAGTCCAGGCAAAGGGACTAGCACAGATACGCAGTATTTT. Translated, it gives CASSPGKGTSTDTQYF.

This chain's CDR3 is CAWAYEYTEAFF. The CDR3 DNA sequence: TGTGCCTGGGCCTACGAGTACACTGAAGCTTTCTTT. The V call is TRBV30, the J call TRBJ1-1, with no clear D. Trimming left V 5 bases short and J 3 bases short, with 10 bases between. Germline V CDR1 and CDR2: GTSNPN, SVGIG (reference sequence). The CDR3 is 12 residues long.

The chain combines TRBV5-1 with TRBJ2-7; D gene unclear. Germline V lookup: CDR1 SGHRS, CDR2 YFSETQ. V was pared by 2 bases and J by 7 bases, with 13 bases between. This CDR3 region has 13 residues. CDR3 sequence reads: CASSFDPGREQYF. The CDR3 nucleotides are TGCGCCAGCAGCTTTGATCCAGGTAGGGAGCAGTACTTC.

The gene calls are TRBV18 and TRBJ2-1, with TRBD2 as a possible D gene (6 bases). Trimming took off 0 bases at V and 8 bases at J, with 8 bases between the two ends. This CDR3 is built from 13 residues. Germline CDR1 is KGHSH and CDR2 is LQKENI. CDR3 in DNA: TGTGCCAGCTCACCACCCGGCGGGGATGAGCAGTTCTTC. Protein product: CASSPPGGDEQFF.

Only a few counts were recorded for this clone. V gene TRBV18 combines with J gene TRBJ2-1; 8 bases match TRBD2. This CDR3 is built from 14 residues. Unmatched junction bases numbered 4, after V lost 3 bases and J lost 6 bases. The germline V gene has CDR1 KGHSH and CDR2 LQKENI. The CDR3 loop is CASSPAGGLNEQFF. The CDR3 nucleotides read TGTGCCAGCTCACCGGCGGGGGGCCTCAATGAGCAGTTCTTC.

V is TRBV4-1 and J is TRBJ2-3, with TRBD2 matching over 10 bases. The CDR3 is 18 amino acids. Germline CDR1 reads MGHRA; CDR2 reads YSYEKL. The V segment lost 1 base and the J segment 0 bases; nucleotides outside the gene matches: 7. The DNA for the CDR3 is TGCGCCAGCAGCCAAGCGGTGACTAGCGGGCTGAGCACAGATACGCAGTATTTT. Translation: CASSQAVTSGLSTDTQYF.

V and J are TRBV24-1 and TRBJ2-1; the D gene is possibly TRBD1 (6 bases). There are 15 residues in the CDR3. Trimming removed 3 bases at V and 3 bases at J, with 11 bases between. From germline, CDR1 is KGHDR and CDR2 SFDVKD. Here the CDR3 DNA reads TGTGCCACCAGTGATCCAAGACAGGACTACAATGAGCAGTTCTTC. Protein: CATSDPRQDYNEQFF.

The CDR3 here is CAGEQGGGYEQYF. The CDR3, as DNA: TGTGCCGGAGAACAGGGGGGAGGATACGAGCAGTACTTC. The chain employs TRBV6-5 and TRBJ2-7, with 8 bases fitting TRBD1. Germline trimming cut 11 bases from V and 4 bases from J; bases unmatched to any gene: 10. The germline V gene has CDR1 MNHEY and CDR2 SVGAGI. CDR3 size: 13 residues.

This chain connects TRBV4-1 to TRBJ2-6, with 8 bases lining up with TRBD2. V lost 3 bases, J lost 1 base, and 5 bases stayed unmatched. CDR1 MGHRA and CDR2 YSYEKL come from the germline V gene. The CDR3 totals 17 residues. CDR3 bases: TGCGCCAGCAGCCACCGGGAGGGCCTTTCTGGGGCCAACGTCCTGACTTTC. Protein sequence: CASSHREGLSGANVLTF.

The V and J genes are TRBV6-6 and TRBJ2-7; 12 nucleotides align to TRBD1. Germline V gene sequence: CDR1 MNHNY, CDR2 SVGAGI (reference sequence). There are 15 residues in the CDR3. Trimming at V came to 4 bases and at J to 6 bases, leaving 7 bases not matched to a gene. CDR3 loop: CASSSRDRGLGEQYF. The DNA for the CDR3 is TGTGCCAGCAGTTCCCGGGACAGGGGGCTAGGCGAGCAGTACTTC.

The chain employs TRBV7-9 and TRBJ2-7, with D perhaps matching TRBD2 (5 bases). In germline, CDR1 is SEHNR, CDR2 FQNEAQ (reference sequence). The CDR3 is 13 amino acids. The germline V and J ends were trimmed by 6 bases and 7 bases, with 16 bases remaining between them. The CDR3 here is CASRGSLLREQYF. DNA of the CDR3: TGTGCCAGCAGGGGGAGCCTTCTGAGGGAGCAGTACTTC.

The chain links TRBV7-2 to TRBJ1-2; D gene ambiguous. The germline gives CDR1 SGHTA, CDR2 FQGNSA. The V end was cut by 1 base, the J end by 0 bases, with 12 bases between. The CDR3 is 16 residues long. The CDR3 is CASSLGGHTANYGYTF. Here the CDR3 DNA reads TGTGCCAGCAGCTTAGGTGGGCACACCGCTAACTATGGCTACACCTTC. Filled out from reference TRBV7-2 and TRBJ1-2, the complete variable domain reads GAGVSQSPSNKVTEKGKDVELRCDPISGHTALYWYRQSLGQGLEFLIYFQGNSAPDKSGLPSDRFSAERTGGSVSTLTIQRTQQEDSAVYLCASSLGGHTANYGYTFGSGTRLTVV.

CDR3 amino acids: CASRSTGEGHMFF. Here the CDR3 DNA reads TGTGCCAGCAGATCGACAGGGGAGGGTCATATGTTTTTT. The chain uses TRBV12-3 or TRBV12-4 and TRBJ1-4; TRBD1 matches at 8 bases. The CDR3 is 13 residues long. V was pared by 6 bases and J by 15 bases, with 12 bases of the junction left unmatched.

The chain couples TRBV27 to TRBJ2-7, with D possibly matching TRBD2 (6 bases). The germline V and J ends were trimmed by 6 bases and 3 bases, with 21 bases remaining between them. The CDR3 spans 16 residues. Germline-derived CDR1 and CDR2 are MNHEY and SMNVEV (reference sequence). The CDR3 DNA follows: TGTGCCAGCAGCTACCGCCCCCGGGACTCCAACTACGAGCAGTACTTC. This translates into CASSYRPRDSNYEQYF.

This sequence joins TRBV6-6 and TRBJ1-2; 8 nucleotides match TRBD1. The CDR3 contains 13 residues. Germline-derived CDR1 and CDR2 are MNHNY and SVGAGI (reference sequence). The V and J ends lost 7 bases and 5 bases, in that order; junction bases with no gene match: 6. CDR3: CASTTGGSYGYTF. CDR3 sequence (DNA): TGTGCCAGCACCACAGGGGGATCATATGGCTACACCTTC.

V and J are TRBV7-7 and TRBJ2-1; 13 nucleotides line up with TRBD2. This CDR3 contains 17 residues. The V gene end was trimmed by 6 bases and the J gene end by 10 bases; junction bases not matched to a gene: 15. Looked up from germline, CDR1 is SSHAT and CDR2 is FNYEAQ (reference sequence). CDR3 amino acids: CASSPRTSGRGDPEQFF. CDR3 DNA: TGTGCCAGCAGTCCGAGGACTAGCGGGAGAGGGGACCCGGAGCAGTTCTTC.

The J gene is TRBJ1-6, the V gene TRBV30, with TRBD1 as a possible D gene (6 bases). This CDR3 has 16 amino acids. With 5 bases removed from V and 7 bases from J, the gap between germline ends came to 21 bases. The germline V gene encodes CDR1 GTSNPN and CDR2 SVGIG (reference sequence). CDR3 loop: CAWYKPSRDINSPLHF. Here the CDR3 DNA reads TGTGCCTGGTACAAACCCAGCCGGGACATCAATTCACCCCTCCACTTT.

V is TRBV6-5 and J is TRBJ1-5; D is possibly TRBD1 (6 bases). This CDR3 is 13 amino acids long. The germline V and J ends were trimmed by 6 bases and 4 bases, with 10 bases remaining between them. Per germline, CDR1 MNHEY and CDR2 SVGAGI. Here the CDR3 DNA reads TGTGCCAGCAGACGGACAGCAAATCAGCCCCAGCATTTT. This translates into CASRRTANQPQHF.

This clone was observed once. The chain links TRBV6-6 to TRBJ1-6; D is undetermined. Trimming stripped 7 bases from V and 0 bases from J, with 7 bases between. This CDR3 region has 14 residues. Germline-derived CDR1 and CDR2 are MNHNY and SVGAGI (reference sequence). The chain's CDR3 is CASTLSSYNSPLHF. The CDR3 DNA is TGTGCCAGCACCCTTAGCTCCTATAATTCACCCCTCCACTTT.

CDR3 loop: CASSLSRGSAEAFF. In DNA form, the CDR3 reads TGTGCCAGCAGCCTAAGCCGCGGATCCGCTGAAGCTTTCTTT. The gene calls are TRBV27 and TRBJ1-1; no clear D. Deletions cut 6 bases from V and 6 bases from J, with 17 bases between. Germline V gives CDR1 MNHEY, CDR2 SMNVEV (reference sequence). This CDR3 is built from 14 residues.

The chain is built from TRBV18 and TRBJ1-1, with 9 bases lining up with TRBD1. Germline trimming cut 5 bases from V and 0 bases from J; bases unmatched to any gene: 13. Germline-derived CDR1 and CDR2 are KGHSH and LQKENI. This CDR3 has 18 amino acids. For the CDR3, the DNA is TGTGCCAGCTCATCCACAGGGGGCTACCTTCTTATGAACACTGAAGCTTTCTTT. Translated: CASSSTGGYLLMNTEAFF.

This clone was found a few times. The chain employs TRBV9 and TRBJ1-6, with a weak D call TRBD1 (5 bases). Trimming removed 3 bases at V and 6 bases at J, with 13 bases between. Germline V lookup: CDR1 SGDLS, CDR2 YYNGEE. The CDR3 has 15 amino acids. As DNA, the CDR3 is TGTGCCAGCAGCGGCGGTGGGGGGTTTAATTCACCCCTCCACTTT. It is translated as CASSGGGGFNSPLHF.

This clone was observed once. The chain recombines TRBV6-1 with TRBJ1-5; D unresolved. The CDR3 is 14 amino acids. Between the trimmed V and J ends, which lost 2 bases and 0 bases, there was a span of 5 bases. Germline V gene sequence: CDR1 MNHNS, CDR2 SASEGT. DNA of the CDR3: TGTGCCAGCAGTGAATCATTTAGCAATCAGCCCCAGCATTTT. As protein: CASSESFSNQPQHF.

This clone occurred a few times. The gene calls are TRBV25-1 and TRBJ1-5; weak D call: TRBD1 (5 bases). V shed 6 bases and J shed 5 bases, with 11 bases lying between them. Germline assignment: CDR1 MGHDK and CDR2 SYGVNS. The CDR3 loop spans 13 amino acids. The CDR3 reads CASSGGSDQPQHF. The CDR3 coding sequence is TGTGCCAGCAGCGGGGGTTCTGATCAGCCCCAGCATTTT.

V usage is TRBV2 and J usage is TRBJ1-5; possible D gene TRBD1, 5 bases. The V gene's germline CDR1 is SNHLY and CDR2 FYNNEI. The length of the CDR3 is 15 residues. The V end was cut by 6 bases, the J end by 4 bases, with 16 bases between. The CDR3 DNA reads TGTGCCAGCAGCAAAGACAGAGCAAAGAATCAGCCCCAGCATTTT. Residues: CASSKDRAKNQPQHF. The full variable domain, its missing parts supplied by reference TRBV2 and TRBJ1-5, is EPEVTQTPSHQVTQMGQEVILRCVPISNHLYFYWYRQILGQKVEFLVSFYNNEISEKSEIFDDQFSVERPDGSNFTLKIRSTKLEDSAMYFCASSKDRAKNQPQHFGDGTRLSIL.

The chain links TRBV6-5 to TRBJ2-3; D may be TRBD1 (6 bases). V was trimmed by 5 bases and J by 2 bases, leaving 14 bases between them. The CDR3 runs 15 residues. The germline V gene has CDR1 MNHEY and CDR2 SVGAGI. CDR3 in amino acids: CASSNGQSYTDTQYF. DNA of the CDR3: TGTGCCAGCAGTAACGGACAGTCATACACAGATACGCAGTATTTT.

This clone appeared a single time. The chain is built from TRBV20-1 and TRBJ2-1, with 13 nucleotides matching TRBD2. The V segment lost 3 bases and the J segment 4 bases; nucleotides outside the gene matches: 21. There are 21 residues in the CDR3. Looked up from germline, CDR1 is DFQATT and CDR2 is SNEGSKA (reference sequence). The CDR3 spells CSASPIPGLAGTKPLYNEQFF. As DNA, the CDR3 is TGCAGTGCTAGTCCAATCCCGGGACTAGCGGGGACCAAACCTCTATACAATGAGCAGTTCTTC.

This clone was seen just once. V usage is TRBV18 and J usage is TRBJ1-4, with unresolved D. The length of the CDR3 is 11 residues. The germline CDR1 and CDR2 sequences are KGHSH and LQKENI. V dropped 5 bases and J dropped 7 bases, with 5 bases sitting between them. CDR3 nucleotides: TGTGCCAGCTCATATCGTGAAAAACTGTTTTTT. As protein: CASSYREKLFF.